This T cell receptor (beta chain) was sequenced during a study of graft-versus-host responses after intestinal transplantation. Study overall: All recipients were transplanted with multivisceral, liver-intestinal, or isolated intestinal grafts. General study findings and limits: The recipient marrow held GvH clones, and some of them showed up first in ileum or blood.

Here immunoSEQ multiplex PCR was the method, and the copy in TCRdb shows in-frame clones only, minus some. Among tens of thousands of clones, roughly 90% were seen once, and the ten largest hold about 0.45%. The CDR3 extends over 14 amino acids. V shed 5 bases and J 0 bases; nucleotides not matched to a gene: 6. Per the germline V gene, CDR1 is SQVTM and CDR2 is ANQGSEA. This clone appeared a single time. Its antigen is unknown. Source: unstimulated CD8+ T cells sorted from spleen or lymph node cells, taken before intestinal transplant. The V gene is TRBV29-1, the J gene TRBJ2-5, with 7 positions matching TRBD2. This TCR came from a human donor who received an intestinal transplant. The CDR3 DNA follows: TGCAGCGTTACCGGACTAGACTACCAAGAGACCCAGTACTTC. Translating gives CSVTGLDYQETQYF.